A single sample gave rise to the 28 T cell receptor beta chains below, sequenced in a study of T cells expressing NK-cell markers. After re-calling the 5' RACE reads, TCRdb lists one entry per CDR3 protein, DNA absent. In total, the table holds 440,000 or so distinct CDR3 sequences. Sequencing was carried out using blood T cells: a sorted CD56 or NKG2C T cell subset, CD4+ or CD8+ T cells, or bulk PBMC T cells (not recorded which). The source of these receptors is a woman between 18 and 75 years old in good health.

This chain uses TRBV19 with TRBJ2-1; TCRdb indicates TRBD1, and absent DNA this call remains unverified. The germline gives CDR1 LNHDA, CDR2 SQIVND (reference sequence). The CDR3 runs 16 residues. The CDR3 region is CASSIGAGGSYNEQFF.

The CDR3 spells CASSPNGIRNEQFF. The chain links TRBV7-2 to TRBJ2-1; TCRdb's assignment of TRBD1 cannot be checked, as there is no DNA. The V gene's germline CDR1 is SGHTA and CDR2 FQGNSA. The CDR3 contains 14 residues.

The chain recombines TRBV27 with TRBJ2-3; without DNA, the TCRdb call of TRBD2 cannot be checked. This CDR3 region has 13 residues. Germline values: CDR1 MNHEY, CDR2 SMNVEV (reference sequence). The chain's CDR3 is CASRETSSDTQYF.

The chain carries TRBV4-3 and TRBJ2-1; TCRdb outputs TRBD1, but without DNA this stays unchecked. This CDR3 comprises 15 residues. From germline, CDR1 is LGHNA and CDR2 YSLEER. The CDR3 loop is CASSQEGQVPNEQFF.

The chain combines TRBV7-2 with TRBJ2-3; TCRdb calls TRBD1, which cannot be checked without DNA. CDR3 length equals 16 residues. The germline V gene encodes CDR1 SGHTA and CDR2 FQGNSA. The CDR3 loop reads CASSLVSGSHTDTQYF.

This rearrangement joins TRBV6-2 or TRBV6-3 to TRBJ2-1; TCRdb names TRBD2, which stays unverified in the absence of DNA. The CDR3 consists of 15 residues. The germline CDR1 and CDR2 sequences are MNHEY and SVGEGT. The CDR3 loop reads CASSPLAGNYNEQFF.

The rearrangement uses TRBV27 and TRBJ1-2. Germline lookup yields CDR1 MNHEY and CDR2 SMNVEV (reference sequence). The CDR3 length is 13 residues. The CDR3 reads CASSLNILYGYTF.

The chain carries TRBV4-3 and TRBJ1-2; there is no DNA to check the TCRdb D call of TRBD1. The CDR3 length is 17 residues. CDR1 and CDR2 from the germline V gene are LGHNA and YSLEER. CDR3 amino acids: CASSPGQGALLGYGYTF.

This chain joins TRBV7-2 and TRBJ1-2; the D call from TCRdb, TRBD1, cannot be confirmed without DNA. The CDR3 contains 16 residues. In germline, CDR1 is SGHTA, CDR2 FQGNSA. CDR3: CASSWGQGNEGYGYTF.

The chain uses TRBV25-1 and TRBJ2-3; lacking DNA, the TRBD2 call made by TCRdb goes unchecked. Germline CDR1 and CDR2: MGHDK and SYGVNS. CDR3 length: 15 amino acids. CDR3: CASSDLADTRNTQYF.

The genes are TRBV4-3 and TRBJ2-5; the TCRdb call, TRBD2, lacks DNA for checking. The germline CDR1 and CDR2 sequences are LGHNA and YSLEER. This CDR3 is 16 amino acids long. The CDR3 here is CASSQDTSGSGETQYF.

The rearrangement uses TRBV5-5 and TRBJ1-4; there is no DNA to check the TCRdb D call of TRBD1. Germline V gene sequence: CDR1 SGHKS, CDR2 YYEKEE (reference sequence). The CDR3 has 13 amino acids. The CDR3 loop reads CASRSDPYEKLFF.

The chain employs TRBV29-1 and TRBJ2-3. Germline-derived CDR1 and CDR2 are SQVTM and ANQGSEA. The CDR3 runs to 12 residues. The CDR3 protein is CSVDQETDTQYF.

CDR3 protein: CASSPSSRGHENEQFF. The chain is built from TRBV7-2 and TRBJ2-1; TCRdb names TRBD1, which stays unverified in the absence of DNA. The V gene's germline CDR1 is SGHTA and CDR2 FQGNSA. The CDR3 runs to 16 residues. Filled out from reference TRBV7-2 and TRBJ2-1, the complete variable domain reads GAGVSQSPSNKVTEKGKDVELRCDPISGHTALYWYRQSLGQGLEFLIYFQGNSAPDKSGLPSDRFSAERTGGSVSTLTIQRTQQEDSAVYLCASSPSSRGHENEQFFGPGTRLTVL.

The V call is TRBV5-1, the J call TRBJ2-3. The CDR3 extends over 15 amino acids. The V gene's germline CDR1 is SGHRS and CDR2 YFSETQ. This CDR3 is CASSLDSTSTDTQYF.

The J gene is TRBJ1-4, the V gene TRBV18. The CDR3 is 15 amino acids. Germline V CDR1 and CDR2: KGHSH, LQKENI. The CDR3 is CASSQTPETNEKLFF.

The chain has TRBV28 and TRBJ2-2; the D gene TCRdb calls, TRBD1, cannot be checked with no DNA. Germline V gene data show CDR1 as MDHEN and CDR2 as SYDVKM. The CDR3 runs 16 residues. The CDR3 here is CASSPLLRSDRFGLFF. The full variable domain, in which reference TRBV28 and TRBJ2-2 provide the parts outside the CDR3, is DVKVTQSSRYLVKRTGEKVFLECVQDMDHENMFWYRQDPGLGLRLIYFSYDVKMKEKGDIPEGYSVSREKKERFSLILESASTNQTSMYLCASSPLLRSDRFGLFFGEGSRLTVL.

The chain couples TRBV5-1 to TRBJ1-2; the TCRdb D gene call, TRBD1, has no DNA to confirm it. The CDR3 totals 14 residues. Germline values: CDR1 SGHRS, CDR2 YFSETQ. The CDR3 loop is CASSLETGERGYTF.

The chain uses TRBV3-1 and TRBJ2-2; TCRdb's D call, TRBD1, is unchecked because there is no DNA. The CDR3 totals 16 residues. The germline gives CDR1 LGHDT, CDR2 YNNKEL (reference sequence). The CDR3 spells CASRWAGGANTGELFF.

CDR3 sequence: CASSLGQVHQETQYF. The chain carries TRBV5-1 and TRBJ2-5; the TCRdb call, TRBD1, lacks DNA for checking. Germline V lookup: CDR1 SGHRS, CDR2 YFSETQ. The CDR3 contains 15 residues.

The chain couples TRBV10-3 to TRBJ2-1; checking the TCRdb D call of TRBD1 is not possible without DNA. The CDR3 has 14 residues. Per germline, CDR1 ENHRY and CDR2 SYGVKD. The CDR3 loop reads CAISEGQGGNEQFF.

The J gene is TRBJ2-7, the V gene TRBV27. CDR1 is MNHEY and CDR2 is SMNVEV in the germline V gene (reference sequence). The CDR3 runs 13 residues. CDR3: CASSSHMLDEQYF.

The chain recombines TRBV12-3 or TRBV12-4 with TRBJ2-6; TCRdb returns TRBD2, unconfirmable since there is no DNA. This CDR3 comprises 18 residues. The CDR3 region is CASSLWDGPFSGANVLTF.

The V gene is TRBV12-3 or TRBV12-4, the J gene TRBJ1-5. The CDR3 extends over 12 amino acids. The CDR3 spells CASSLGSQPQHF.

J is TRBJ1-4 and V is TRBV11-2; the TCRdb D gene call, TRBD1, has no DNA to confirm it. This CDR3 has 19 residues. The germline V gene has CDR1 SGHAT and CDR2 FQNNGV. CDR3 region: CASSPYPVGQAATNEKLFF. The full variable domain, rest sourced from reference TRBV11-2 and TRBJ1-4, is EAGVAQSPRYKIIEKRQSVAFWCNPISGHATLYWYQQILGQGPKLLIQFQNNGVVDDSQLPKDRFSAERLKGVDSTLKIQPAKLEDSAVYLCASSPYPVGQAATNEKLFFGSGTQLSVL.

The chain uses TRBV5-4 and TRBJ2-5; TCRdb names TRBD2, which stays unverified in the absence of DNA. The CDR3 totals 16 residues. Germline assignment: CDR1 SGHNT and CDR2 YYREEE (reference sequence). CDR3 sequence reads: CASSFGGGLLRETQYF.

The rearrangement joins TRBV7-9 to TRBJ2-1; the D call of TRBD1 rests on TCRdb alone, since no DNA is present to check it. CDR3 length: 11 residues. CDR1 SEHNR and CDR2 FQNEAQ come from the germline V gene (reference sequence). CDR3 loop: CAGNRVDEQFF.

The rearrangement uses TRBV30 and TRBJ1-5; TCRdb's D call of TRBD1 is untestable without DNA. CDR3 length: 13 amino acids. Germline-derived CDR1 and CDR2 are GTSNPN and SVGIG (reference sequence). CDR3 in amino acids: CAWSAGLGQPQHF.